Listed below are T cell receptor beta chains from one sample, sequenced in a study of T cell responses to AZD1222 COVID-19 vaccine. Sequencing was performed with immunoSEQ multiplex PCR; in TCRdb, only in-frame clones are kept and a portion is missing. The table has under 70,000 clones, roughly three quarters seen once. The starting material was peripheral blood, obtained on day 0 of AZD1222 vaccination. The receptors shown here come from an adult in good health. Both conserved end residues are part of each CDR3. Fields, in order: J gene, clone size, D gene, V gene, CDR3 DNA, CDR3 protein. D genes are given only for firm matches. Size is omitted from some rows. Given values are once, few, many or a class for expanded clones.

j_call: TRBJ2-4
clone_size: -
d_call: -
v_call: TRBV3-1/TRBV3-2
cdr3_nt: TGTGCCAGCAGCCGAGATGGACATTTTCAGTACTTC
cdr3_aa: CASSRDGHFQYF

j_call: TRBJ2-7
clone_size: -
d_call: -
v_call: TRBV15
cdr3_nt: TGTGCCACCAGCAGAGTGGGGGGCTCCTACGAGCAGTACTTC
cdr3_aa: CATSRVGGSYEQYF

j_call: TRBJ2-3
clone_size: few
d_call: TRBD1
v_call: TRBV9
cdr3_nt: TGTGCCAGCAGCGTAGGACAGGGGTACACAGATACGCAGTATTTT
cdr3_aa: CASSVGQGYTDTQYF

j_call: TRBJ2-1
clone_size: -
d_call: TRBD2
v_call: TRBV6-5
cdr3_nt: TGTGCCAGCAGTTATGGCGGGGGAAGGAATGAGCAGTTCTTC
cdr3_aa: CASSYGGGRNEQFF

j_call: TRBJ2-7
clone_size: few
d_call: -
v_call: TRBV2
cdr3_nt: TGTGCCAGAGGGGCCCCCTACGAGCAGTACTTC
cdr3_aa: CARGAPYEQYF

j_call: TRBJ2-7
clone_size: once
d_call: -
v_call: TRBV6-5
cdr3_nt: TGTGCCAGCAGTTACTATGACCCCAAGGGTTCCTACGAGCAGTACTTC
cdr3_aa: CASSYYDPKGSYEQYF

j_call: TRBJ2-3
clone_size: -
d_call: -
v_call: TRBV10-1
cdr3_nt: TGCGCCAGCAGCCCTGCGGGTTCAGATACGCAGTATTTT
cdr3_aa: CASSPAGSDTQYF

j_call: TRBJ1-1
clone_size: -
d_call: -
v_call: TRBV6-5
cdr3_nt: TGTGCCAGCAGTTACTCGACTCGGGAAACTGAAGCTTTCTTT
cdr3_aa: CASSYSTRETEAFF

j_call: TRBJ1-2
clone_size: -
d_call: -
v_call: TRBV9
cdr3_nt: TGTGCCAGCAGCGTTAACTATGGCTACACCTTC
cdr3_aa: CASSVNYGYTF

j_call: TRBJ1-6
clone_size: -
d_call: -
v_call: TRBV11-2
cdr3_nt: TGTGCCAGCAGCCCCAACATCGGCTATAATTCACCCCTCCACTTT
cdr3_aa: CASSPNIGYNSPLHF

j_call: TRBJ1-1
clone_size: -
d_call: -
v_call: TRBV6-5
cdr3_nt: TGTGCCAGCAGGCTAGCCGAAAACACTGAAGCTTTCTTT
cdr3_aa: CASRLAENTEAFF

j_call: TRBJ2-1
clone_size: -
d_call: TRBD2
v_call: TRBV3-1/TRBV3-2
cdr3_nt: TGTGCCAGCAGCCAAATCAGCGGGGGGCCCTACAATGAGCAGTTCTTC
cdr3_aa: CASSQISGGPYNEQFF

j_call: TRBJ1-5
clone_size: -
d_call: -
v_call: TRBV5-6
cdr3_nt: TGTGCCAGCAGCTTGGGAGAGCAGCCCCAGCATTTT
cdr3_aa: CASSLGEQPQHF

j_call: TRBJ2-1
clone_size: -
d_call: -
v_call: TRBV4-1
cdr3_nt: TGCGCCAGCCCTCGGGGCTCCTACAATGAGCAGTTCTTC
cdr3_aa: CASPRGSYNEQFF

j_call: TRBJ1-4
clone_size: -
d_call: -
v_call: TRBV5-6
cdr3_nt: TGTGCCAGCAGCTTCCCAGGGGCTGAAAAACTGTTTTTT
cdr3_aa: CASSFPGAEKLFF

j_call: TRBJ1-4
clone_size: -
d_call: -
v_call: TRBV19
cdr3_nt: TGTGCCAGTAGGTTCGAGGGGGAAACTAATGAAAAACTGTTTTTT
cdr3_aa: CASRFEGETNEKLFF

j_call: TRBJ2-1
clone_size: -
d_call: TRBD2
v_call: TRBV19
cdr3_nt: TGTGCCAGTAGTTTGCTAGCGGGGGGCTACAATGAGCAGTTCTTC
cdr3_aa: CASSLLAGGYNEQFF

j_call: TRBJ1-6
clone_size: few
d_call: -
v_call: TRBV2
cdr3_nt: TGTGCCAGCAGTGAAGGATCACCCCTCCACTTT
cdr3_aa: CASSEGSPLHF

j_call: TRBJ1-1
clone_size: -
d_call: -
v_call: TRBV7-8
cdr3_nt: TGTGCCAGCAGCTTAGAATGGATGAACACTGAAGCTTTCTTT
cdr3_aa: CASSLEWMNTEAFF

j_call: TRBJ2-2
clone_size: -
d_call: -
v_call: TRBV6-2/TRBV6-3
cdr3_nt: TGTGCCAGCAGTTACCCGACGGGGAGACACAACACCGGGGAGCTGTTTTTT
cdr3_aa: CASSYPTGRHNTGELFF

j_call: TRBJ2-7
clone_size: -
d_call: -
v_call: TRBV7-9
cdr3_nt: TGTGCCAGCAGCTTAGAGGGTAGCGACTCCTACGAGCAGTACTTC
cdr3_aa: CASSLEGSDSYEQYF

j_call: TRBJ1-2
clone_size: -
d_call: -
v_call: TRBV7-2
cdr3_nt: TGTGCCAGCAGCCCCAAGGAGGGTGGCTACACCTTC
cdr3_aa: CASSPKEGGYTF

j_call: TRBJ2-3
clone_size: -
d_call: -
v_call: TRBV5-6
cdr3_nt: TGTGCCAGCAGCTTTGCACCCACAGATACGCAGTATTTT
cdr3_aa: CASSFAPTDTQYF

j_call: TRBJ2-7
clone_size: -
d_call: -
v_call: TRBV19
cdr3_nt: TGTGCCAGTAGTATATGGGACAATTCCTACGAGCAGTACTTC
cdr3_aa: CASSIWDNSYEQYF

j_call: TRBJ1-3
clone_size: -
d_call: TRBD1
v_call: TRBV7-9
cdr3_nt: TGTGCCAGCAGCGGAAGGACAGGGGCGAGCTCTGGAAACACCATATATTTT
cdr3_aa: CASSGRTGASSGNTIYF

j_call: TRBJ2-1
clone_size: -
d_call: -
v_call: TRBV18
cdr3_nt: TGTGCCAGCTCACCCGAGGGGGTGGACTACAATGAGCAGTTCTTC
cdr3_aa: CASSPEGVDYNEQFF

j_call: TRBJ1-1
clone_size: once
d_call: TRBD1
v_call: TRBV2
cdr3_nt: TGTGCCAGCACTACAGGGGGGAGGACTGAAGCTTTCTTT
cdr3_aa: CASTTGGRTEAFF

j_call: TRBJ2-7
clone_size: -
d_call: TRBD2
v_call: TRBV28
cdr3_nt: TGTGCCAGCAGGCCGACTAGCGGGGGGCCCCACGAGCAGTACTTC
cdr3_aa: CASRPTSGGPHEQYF

j_call: TRBJ2-7
clone_size: -
d_call: TRBD1
v_call: TRBV28
cdr3_nt: TGTGCCAGCAGGCCTCCGGGACAGGGGTCCTACGAGCAGTACTTC
cdr3_aa: CASRPPGQGSYEQYF

j_call: TRBJ2-5
clone_size: -
d_call: TRBD2
v_call: TRBV14
cdr3_nt: TGTGCCAGCAGCCAAGATTGGCTAGCGGGGGCAACGTACCAAGAGACCCAGTACTTC
cdr3_aa: CASSQDWLAGATYQETQYF

j_call: TRBJ1-1
clone_size: -
d_call: TRBD1
v_call: TRBV19
cdr3_nt: TGTGCCAGTAGTTCACAGGGGGCGCGTAATACTGAAGCTTTCTTT
cdr3_aa: CASSSQGARNTEAFF

j_call: TRBJ2-1
clone_size: -
d_call: -
v_call: TRBV7-8
cdr3_nt: TGTGCCAGCAGCTTTGGGGGACGGCGTTCCTACAATGAGCAGTTCTTC
cdr3_aa: CASSFGGRRSYNEQFF

j_call: TRBJ2-5
clone_size: -
d_call: -
v_call: TRBV24-1
cdr3_nt: TGTGCCACCAGTGATTTGGGGCAAGGAGCGCGGGAGACCCAGTACTTC
cdr3_aa: CATSDLGQGARETQYF

j_call: TRBJ2-1
clone_size: -
d_call: -
v_call: TRBV4-3
cdr3_nt: TGCGCCAGCAGCCAAGTGCAGGCCTCCGGGGATGAGCAGTTCTTC
cdr3_aa: CASSQVQASGDEQFF

j_call: TRBJ2-5
clone_size: -
d_call: TRBD2
v_call: TRBV5-1
cdr3_nt: TGCGCCAGCAGCCCCCAGCTAGCGGGGGGGCTCCAAGAGACCCAGTACTTC
cdr3_aa: CASSPQLAGGLQETQYF

j_call: TRBJ2-7
clone_size: -
d_call: -
v_call: TRBV19
cdr3_nt: TGTGCCAGTAGTGGTCCCTCGGGGGGCCGCCGCGAGCAGTACTTC
cdr3_aa: CASSGPSGGRREQYF

j_call: TRBJ1-2
clone_size: -
d_call: -
v_call: TRBV7-9
cdr3_nt: TGTGCCAGCAGCTTACCAGGGGACACCTTC
cdr3_aa: CASSLPGDTF

j_call: TRBJ1-1
clone_size: -
d_call: -
v_call: TRBV28
cdr3_nt: TGTGCCAGCAGTCCGGGGGTGGGATATGAAGCTTTCTTT
cdr3_aa: CASSPGVGYEAFF

j_call: TRBJ1-1
clone_size: -
d_call: -
v_call: TRBV4-3
cdr3_nt: TGCGCCAGCAGCCAAGATACAGGGCGGTACACTGAAGCTTTCTTT
cdr3_aa: CASSQDTGRYTEAFF

j_call: TRBJ1-4
clone_size: -
d_call: TRBD1
v_call: TRBV19
cdr3_nt: TGTGCCAGTAGTATAGGACGACAGGGATGGAATGAAAAACTGTTTTTT
cdr3_aa: CASSIGRQGWNEKLFF

j_call: TRBJ1-2
clone_size: -
d_call: -
v_call: TRBV25-1
cdr3_nt: TGTGCCACCTGGCCGGGACACGGGAGAGGCTACACCTTC
cdr3_aa: CATWPGHGRGYTF

j_call: TRBJ1-4
clone_size: few
d_call: -
v_call: TRBV10-3
cdr3_nt: TGTGCCATCAGTGCGGTCAGGGGCGAAAAACTGTTTTTT
cdr3_aa: CAISAVRGEKLFF

j_call: TRBJ1-4
clone_size: -
d_call: TRBD1
v_call: TRBV6-1
cdr3_nt: TGTGCCAGCAGTGAAGCGGGGGGACAGCGAATAGGGGAAAAACTGTTTTTT
cdr3_aa: CASSEAGGQRIGEKLFF

j_call: TRBJ2-7
clone_size: -
d_call: TRBD2
v_call: TRBV13
cdr3_nt: TGTGCCAGCAGCTTAGAAGGTCGACTAGCGGGCACCTACGAGCAGTACTTC
cdr3_aa: CASSLEGRLAGTYEQYF

j_call: TRBJ1-4
clone_size: few
d_call: -
v_call: TRBV29-1
cdr3_nt: TGCAGCGTATCTGTGGGGAATGAAAAACTGTTTTTT
cdr3_aa: CSVSVGNEKLFF

j_call: TRBJ1-6
clone_size: -
d_call: -
v_call: TRBV19
cdr3_nt: TGTGCCAGTAGTATCGACGGAGGGCATTCACCCCTCCACTTT
cdr3_aa: CASSIDGGHSPLHF

j_call: TRBJ1-2
clone_size: few
d_call: TRBD1
v_call: TRBV5-8
cdr3_nt: TGTGCCAGCAGCTTGGAATTCCGGACAGGGGGCGCGGGCTACACCTTC
cdr3_aa: CASSLEFRTGGAGYTF

j_call: TRBJ1-5
clone_size: -
d_call: -
v_call: TRBV29-1
cdr3_nt: TGCAGCGTTCTACTTGACCAGCCACCCCAGCATTTT
cdr3_aa: CSVLLDQPPQHF

j_call: TRBJ1-3
clone_size: -
d_call: TRBD1
v_call: TRBV11-3
cdr3_nt: TGTGCCAGCAGCTTTTTGGACAGGGGGAAGTCTGGAAACACCATATATTTT
cdr3_aa: CASSFLDRGKSGNTIYF

j_call: TRBJ1-4
clone_size: -
d_call: -
v_call: TRBV7-9
cdr3_nt: TGTGCCAGCAGCCCACGGGGTGGTCATGAAAAACTGTTTTTT
cdr3_aa: CASSPRGGHEKLFF

j_call: TRBJ2-6
clone_size: few
d_call: -
v_call: TRBV6-2/TRBV6-3
cdr3_nt: TGTGCCAGCAGTCCCAAGACAGGATTCTCTGGGGCCAACGTCCTGACTTTC
cdr3_aa: CASSPKTGFSGANVLTF

j_call: TRBJ1-6
clone_size: -
d_call: TRBD1
v_call: TRBV19
cdr3_nt: TGTGCCAGTAGTCCTCAGTGGGACAGGGCTTCTTCACCCCTCCACTTT
cdr3_aa: CASSPQWDRASSPLHF

j_call: TRBJ1-2
clone_size: -
d_call: -
v_call: TRBV6-6
cdr3_nt: TGTGCCAGCAGCCCCGCGGTTAACTATGGCTACACCTTC
cdr3_aa: CASSPAVNYGYTF

j_call: TRBJ2-1
clone_size: -
d_call: TRBD2
v_call: TRBV5-4
cdr3_nt: TGTGCCAGCAGCTTGATCACCGGGACTAGCGCGAATGAGCAGTTCTTC
cdr3_aa: CASSLITGTSANEQFF